This TCR beta chain was sequenced for a study of regulatory T cells in long-lasting Graves disease. Time point given: newly diagnosed GD, antithyroid drugs for less than 3 months. The TCR library was made from RNA that had been extracted from PBMCs in TRIzol. Construction of TCR beta libraries relied on iRepertoire HTBI primers and on Arm-PCR targeting CDR3 regions. TCRdb ran MiXCR on the multiplex PCR reads and lists one entry per CDR3 protein. The sample has hundreds of thousands of distinct CDR3 sequences, around 17% seen once. This sample was also put to use in a study of T cells in Graves' hyperthyroidism and ophthalmopathy. That paper adds: The TCR CDR3 was amplified in a first-round RT-PCR using the HTBI primer set.

This sequence originates from a woman in her twenties or thirties with Graves disease. Sample: peripheral blood mononuclear cells (PBMCs), taken at new diagnosis, from a patient treated with antithyroid drugs.

Here the CDR3 reads CASTRDTITYNEQFF. DNA for the CDR3: TGTGCCAGCACCCGGGACACAATAACCTACAATGAGCAGTTCTTC. This chain joins TRBV7-2 and TRBJ2-1; TRBD1 is a possible D gene (6 bases). V was trimmed by 7 bases and J by 2 bases, leaving 15 bases between them. Germline CDR1 is SGHTA and CDR2 is FQGNSA. The CDR3 length is 15 residues.